The clone carrying this T cell receptor beta chain was picked up many times. Its specificity is unknown. The ends were cut back, 5 bases at V and 4 bases at J, with 20 bases in the middle. The CDR3 spans 17 residues. From germline, CDR1 is SEHNR and CDR2 FQNEAQ (reference sequence). As it was prepared, the TCRbeta library received unique molecular identifiers. TCRdb recomputed calls from the PCR reads with MiXCR, one row per CDR3 protein. Of 90,000 to 130,000 distinct CDR3 sequences in the sample, 10% were seen once. The sample belongs to a study of T-cell reconstitution after alpha-beta-depleted transplantation in children. Study-wide results and limits: There were some patients whose high TCRbeta diversity at day 60 came from surviving recipient T cells and thymic progenitors. After transplant, at about two months, alpha-beta T cells were reportedly derived from several hundred expanded graft clones. Newly generated T cells supplied most T-cell counts and diversity one year post-transplant.

The gene calls are TRBV7-9 and TRBJ2-2, with D perhaps matching TRBD2 (5 bases). This specimen consisted of PBMCs, obtained before TCRalphabeta/CD19-depleted stem cell transplant. This TCR was recovered from a boy younger than 10 with acute lymphoblastic leukemia, due to receive a stem cell transplant. The CDR3 region is CASSETNLAGGTGELFF. CDR3 in DNA: TGTGCCAGCAGCGAGACAAATTTAGCAGGAGGCACCGGGGAGCTGTTTTTT. Full variable domain (missing parts from reference TRBV7-9 and TRBJ2-2): DTGVSQNPRHKITKRGQNVTFRCDPISEHNRLYWYRQTLGQGPEFLTYFQNEAQLEKSRLLSDRFSAERPKGSFSTLEIQRTEQGDSAMYLCASSETNLAGGTGELFFGEGSRLTVL.